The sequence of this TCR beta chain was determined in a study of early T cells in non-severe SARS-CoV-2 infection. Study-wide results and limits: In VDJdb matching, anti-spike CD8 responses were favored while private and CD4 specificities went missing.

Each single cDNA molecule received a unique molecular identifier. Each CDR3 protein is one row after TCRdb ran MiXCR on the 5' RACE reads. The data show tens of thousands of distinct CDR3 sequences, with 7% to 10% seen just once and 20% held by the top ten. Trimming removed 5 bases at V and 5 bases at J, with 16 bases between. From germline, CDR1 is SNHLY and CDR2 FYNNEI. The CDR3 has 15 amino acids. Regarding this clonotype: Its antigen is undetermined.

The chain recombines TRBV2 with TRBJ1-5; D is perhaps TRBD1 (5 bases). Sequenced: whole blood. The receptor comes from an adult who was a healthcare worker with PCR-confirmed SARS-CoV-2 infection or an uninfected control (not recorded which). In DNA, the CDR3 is TGTGCCAGCAGTCCTCAGGGTTCCCGCGATCAGCCCCAGCATTTT. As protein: CASSPQGSRDQPQHF. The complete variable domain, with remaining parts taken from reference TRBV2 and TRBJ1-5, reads EPEVTQTPSHQVTQMGQEVILRCVPISNHLYFYWYRQILGQKVEFLVSFYNNEISEKSEIFDDQFSVERPDGSNFTLKIRSTKLEDSAMYFCASSPQGSRDQPQHFGDGTRLSIL.